This T cell receptor beta chain was sequenced during a study of T cells in Graves' hyperthyroidism and ophthalmopathy. Stability of Graves' hyperthyroidism was defined as absent ophthalmopathy progression within 18 months. The CDR3 totals 15 residues. Per germline, CDR1 SGHRS and CDR2 YFSETQ. V lost 1 base to trimming and J lost 3 bases, with 10 bases between them. This clonotype was counted a few times. Researchers took RNA transcripts and amplified the TCR beta CDR3 regions from them. Primed by the HTBI set, a first-round RT-PCR was run on the TCR CDR3. TCRdb itself ran the multiplex PCR reads through MiXCR, one entry per CDR3 protein. Of approximately 870,000 distinct CDR3 sequences listed, approximately 40% are singletons.

The chain has TRBV5-1 and TRBJ2-2; D is perhaps TRBD2 (5 bases). This clonotype was sampled from a man between 18 and 29 years old with Graves' hyperthyroidism. Sequences were obtained from blood. The CDR3 sequence: CASSLNSGDTGELFF. For the CDR3, the DNA is TGCGCCAGCAGCTTGAATTCCGGGGACACCGGGGAGCTGTTTTTT.